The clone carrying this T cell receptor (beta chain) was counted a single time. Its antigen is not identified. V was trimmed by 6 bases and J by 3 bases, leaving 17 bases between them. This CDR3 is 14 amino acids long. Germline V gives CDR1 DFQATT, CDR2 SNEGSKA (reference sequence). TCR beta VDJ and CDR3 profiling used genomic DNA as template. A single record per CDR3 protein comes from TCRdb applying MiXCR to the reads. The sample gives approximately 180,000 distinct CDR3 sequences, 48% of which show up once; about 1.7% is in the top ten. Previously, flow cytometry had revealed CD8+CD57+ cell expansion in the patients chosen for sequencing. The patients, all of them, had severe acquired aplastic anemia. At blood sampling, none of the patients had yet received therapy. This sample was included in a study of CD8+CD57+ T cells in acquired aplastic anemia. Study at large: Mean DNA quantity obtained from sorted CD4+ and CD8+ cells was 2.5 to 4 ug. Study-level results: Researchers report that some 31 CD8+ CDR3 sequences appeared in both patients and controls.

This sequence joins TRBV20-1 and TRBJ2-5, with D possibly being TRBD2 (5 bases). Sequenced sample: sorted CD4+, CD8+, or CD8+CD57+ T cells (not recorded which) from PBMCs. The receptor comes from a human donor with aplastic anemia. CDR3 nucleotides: TGCAGTGCCCCCGGTACAAGCGGAAAAGAGACCCAGTACTTC. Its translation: CSAPGTSGKETQYF.